Listed below are T cell receptor beta chains from one sample, sequenced in a study of Graves' ophthalmopathy and Graves' hyperthyroidism. In TCRdb, the multiplex PCR reads were re-called with MiXCR into one record per CDR3 protein. This repertoire shows about 1.2 million distinct CDR3 sequences, less than 45% found once; its top ten account for 11%. Sequenced material: peripheral blood or thyroid tissue (not recorded which). The receptors were sampled from an adult man with Graves' hyperthyroidism. Each CDR3 is given with its conserved first and last residue. The size of a clone is reported for some rows only, either as once, few or many, or as a class for expanded clones.

clone_size	j_call	v_call	cdr3_aa
NA	TRBJ1-3	TRBV10-3	CAISDTGAGNTIYF
few	TRBJ2-2	TRBV20-1	CSARATAGQINTGELFF
few	TRBJ2-7	TRBV5-1	CASSSGRDRGRYEQYF
many	TRBJ2-2	TRBV19	CASSPGGLAGNTGELFF
many	TRBJ2-7	TRBV7-2	CASSLLGTSGRNEQYF
many	TRBJ2-7	TRBV10-3	CAISPSPGQGSYEQYF
NA	TRBJ1-1	TRBV11-2	CASSYSRVAMNTEAFF
many	TRBJ2-7	TRBV7-2	CASSLEGTGSEQYF
NA	TRBJ1-5	TRBV5-5	CASSGIGSNQPQHF
NA	TRBJ1-4	TRBV20-1	CSARTGGYGEKLFF
few	TRBJ2-2	TRBV5-1	CASSLPTGSGELFF
once	TRBJ2-2	TRBV7-2	CASSSLGGQGELFF
NA	TRBJ1-4	TRBV20-1	CSAGRGGEKLFF
NA	TRBJ2-2	TRBV20-1	CSAREVYTGELFF
many	TRBJ2-7	TRBV7-8	CASSLARGEQYF
NA	TRBJ1-2	TRBV7-3	CASSFRGDAGYGYTF
NA	TRBJ1-2	TRBV2	CASSPRSTGSRIRANYGYTF
few	TRBJ2-7	TRBV4-3	CASSQGPGQETYEQYF
few	TRBJ1-1	TRBV10-3	CAISPTGGNEAFF
NA	TRBJ2-7	TRBV10-3	CAISSNTGGEQYF
many	TRBJ2-5	TRBV11-2	CASSLDWTRETQYF
many	TRBJ2-2	TRBV5-1	CASRRDTNTGELFF
NA	TRBJ1-6	TRBV29-1	CSAQDSLKSPLHF
many	TRBJ1-1	TRBV12-3/TRBV12-4	CASSSLGYTEAFF
NA	TRBJ2-2	TRBV7-8	CASGGGSWTGELFF
NA	TRBJ2-5	TRBV20-1	CSARLDRAETQYF
NA	TRBJ1-5	TRBV10-3	CAISDRHF
NA	TRBJ2-6	TRBV7-9	CASSSRQGLTF
many	TRBJ2-7	TRBV2	CASSGRAAYEQYF
NA	TRBJ2-3	TRBV7-2	CASSLLPPDTQYF
many	TRBJ2-2	TRBV7-3	CASSLSPGAGLLAGELFF
few	TRBJ2-7	TRBV5-1	CASRDRTGGYEQYF